This T cell receptor beta chain was recovered during a study of OX40 agonist ivuxolimab in advanced cancers. Points from the study as a whole: Clonal expansion in partial responders at 0.1-3.0 mg/kg ranked among the lowest. With doses of 0.1 to 3.0 mg/kg, CD4+ and CD8+ blood T cells had undergone clonal expansion by week 6.

Regarding this clone: Its antigen is undetermined.

Trimming stripped 5 bases from V and 6 bases from J, with 17 bases between. The CDR3 has 14 amino acids. Germline CDR1 and CDR2: SGHNT and YENEEA. The method was immunoSEQ multiplex PCR; TCRdb's version includes in-frame clones alone and lacks a portion of them. Among some 90,000 clones listed, around 87% were seen once. This specimen was CD4+ or CD8+ T cells sorted from blood, taken in a trial of the OX40 agonist ivuxolimab. The rearrangement uses TRBV11-3 and TRBJ2-7; D gene ambiguous. The TCR comes from an adult with an advanced solid tumor such as melanoma, head and neck, liver or kidney cancer. For the CDR3, the DNA is TGTGCCAGCAGCCCACGCAGAGTGCCCCCCGAGCAGTACTTC. This codes for CASSPRRVPPEQYF.